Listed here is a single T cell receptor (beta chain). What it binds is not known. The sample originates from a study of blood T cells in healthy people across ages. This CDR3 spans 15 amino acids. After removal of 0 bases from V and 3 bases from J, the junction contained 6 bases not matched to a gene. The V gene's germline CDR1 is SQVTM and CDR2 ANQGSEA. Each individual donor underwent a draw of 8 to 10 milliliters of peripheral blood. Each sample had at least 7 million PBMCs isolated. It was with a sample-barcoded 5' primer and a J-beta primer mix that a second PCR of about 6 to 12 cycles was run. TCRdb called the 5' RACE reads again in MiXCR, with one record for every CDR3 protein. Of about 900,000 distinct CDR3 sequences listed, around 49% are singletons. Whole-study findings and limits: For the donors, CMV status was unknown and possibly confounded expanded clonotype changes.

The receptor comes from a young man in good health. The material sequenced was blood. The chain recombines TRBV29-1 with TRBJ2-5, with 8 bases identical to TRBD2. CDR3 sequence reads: CSVEDTSGGEETQYF. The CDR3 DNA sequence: TGCAGCGTTGAAGATACCAGCGGGGGCGAAGAGACCCAGTACTTC.